These 19 T cell receptor beta chains originate from one sample sequenced in a study of T-cell memory formation after mild COVID-19. From the 5' RACE reads, TCRdb called clonotypes with MiXCR, one entry per CDR3 protein. The sample consists of roughly 130,000 distinct CDR3 sequences, approximately 15% of them appearing once. Source material: PBMCs or a T cell subset sorted from them (not recorded which). The receptors originated from a man aged 18 to 35 who had mild COVID-19 (a few samples of this study predate the infection). Cell type and time point are not known.

This clonotype was counted between two and nine times. The genes are TRBV4-2 and TRBJ2-2, with 8 nucleotides matching TRBD1. The CDR3 has 14 residues. Germline values: CDR1 LGHNA, CDR2 YNFKEQ. V trimming: 8 bases; J trimming: 1 base; junction bases outside the gene matches: 3. CDR3 residues: CASGGQGNTGELFF. Here the CDR3 DNA reads TGTGCCAGCGGCGGACAGGGGAACACCGGGGAGCTGTTTTTT.

CDR3 sequence reads: CASSLGYASSTDTQYF. In DNA, the CDR3 is TGTGCCAGCAGCTTAGGGTATGCGAGCAGCACAGATACGCAGTATTTT. The chain combines TRBV7-3 with TRBJ2-3; D unclear. With 2 bases removed from V and 0 bases from J, the gap between germline ends came to 12 bases. The CDR3 is 16 residues long. From germline, CDR1 is SGHTA and CDR2 FQGTGA.

This chain joins TRBV12-3 or TRBV12-4 and TRBJ1-2; possibly TRBD1 for D (6 bases). This CDR3 is 13 amino acids long. Trimming shortened V by 9 bases and J by 7 bases, and 18 bases separated the two germline ends. Here the CDR3 reads CASSPGQGPGYTF. Here the CDR3 DNA reads TGTGCCAGTTCCCCCGGGCAGGGGCCTGGCTACACCTTC.

This clonotype appeared a few times. The rearrangement joins TRBV15 to TRBJ2-1; D unclear. V gave up 0 bases and J gave up 5 bases, with 14 bases separating them. The CDR3 sequence is 16 residues long. Germline-derived CDR1 and CDR2 are LNHNV and YYDKDF (reference sequence). CDR3 coding DNA: TGTGCCACCAGCAGAGATATCGTCCCTGGGGACAATGAGCAGTTCTTC. It encodes CATSRDIVPGDNEQFF. The full variable domain, its missing parts supplied by reference TRBV15 and TRBJ2-1, is DAMVIQNPRYQVTQFGKPVTLSCSQTLNHNVMYWYQQKSSQAPKLLFHYYDKDFNNEADTPDNFQSRRPNTSFCFLDIRSPGLGDTAMYLCATSRDIVPGDNEQFFGPGTRLTVL.

This chain uses TRBV7-2 with TRBJ1-2; D unresolved. The CDR3 covers 16 residues. Germline V gene lookup returns CDR1 SGHTA and CDR2 FQGNSA. V was cut by 5 bases and J by 4 bases, with 20 bases left in between. The CDR3 spells CASSRLLMTSVYGYTF. The DNA of the CDR3 is TGTGCCAGCAGCCGACTCCTTATGACAAGTGTCTATGGCTACACCTTC.

This clonotype was observed at least ten times. The genes are TRBV12-3 or TRBV12-4 and TRBJ2-5; perhaps TRBD1 as D (5 bases). This CDR3 comprises 13 residues. The germline V and J ends were trimmed by 3 bases and 5 bases, with 10 bases remaining between them. The CDR3 here is CASSFRGGETQYF. The CDR3 DNA reads TGTGCCAGCAGTTTTAGGGGTGGGGAGACCCAGTACTTC.

V gene TRBV20-1 combines with J gene TRBJ2-5, with 7 bases lining up with TRBD2. The trim removed 0 bases at V and 5 bases at J, leaving 6 bases unmatched. Germline V gives CDR1 DFQATT, CDR2 SNEGSKA (reference sequence). There are 14 residues in the CDR3. The CDR3 DNA reads as TGCAGTGCTAGAGATCGAGGACTAGGGGAGACCCAGTACTTC. Translation gives CSARDRGLGETQYF.

The chain has TRBV3-1 and TRBJ1-1, with D unresolved. Germline CDR1 and CDR2: LGHDT and YNNKEL (reference sequence). This CDR3 has 12 amino acids. Trimming left V 3 bases short and J 6 bases short, with 8 bases between. DNA for the CDR3: TGTGCCAGCAGCCAGACCAGCGCTGAAGCTTTCTTT. Protein sequence: CASSQTSAEAFF.

This clonotype has a handful of counts. The rearrangement uses TRBV7-9 and TRBJ2-5; possibly TRBD1 for D (5 bases). The V end lost 5 bases, the J end lost 4 bases, and 11 bases lay between the germline ends. This CDR3 spans 13 amino acids. The germline V gene encodes CDR1 SEHNR and CDR2 FQNEAQ (reference sequence). The CDR3: CASSLNTGETQYF. In DNA, the CDR3 is TGTGCCAGCAGCCTGAATACAGGAGAGACCCAGTACTTC. The variable domain in full, with the rest retrieved from reference TRBV7-9 and TRBJ2-5, is DTGVSQNPRHKITKRGQNVTFRCDPISEHNRLYWYRQTLGQGPEFLTYFQNEAQLEKSRLLSDRFSAERPKGSFSTLEIQRTEQGDSAMYLCASSLNTGETQYFGPGTRLLVL.

This clonotype was detected only a few times. The chain couples TRBV5-4 to TRBJ2-3, with D unresolved. Trimming took off 0 bases at V and 4 bases at J, with 6 bases between the two ends. Germline assignment: CDR1 SGHNT and CDR2 YYREEE (reference sequence). This CDR3 is built from 13 residues. CDR3 sequence: CASSLAAADTQYF. Here the CDR3 DNA reads TGTGCCAGCAGCTTGGCCGCAGCAGATACGCAGTATTTT.

Note on this clonotype: Because the CDR3's place on the DNA is in doubt, the DNA is left out and the CDR3 is given as listed by TCRdb. This chain links TRBV12-3 or TRBV12-4 with TRBJ2-3; the listed D gene, TRBD2, was not tested against the DNA. Counting both end residues, the CDR3 totals 15 amino acids. CDR3 region: CASSSSGARTDTQYF.

The sample holds a few counts of this clonotype. J is TRBJ1-1 and V is TRBV7-2; perhaps TRBD1 as D (6 bases). In germline, CDR1 is SGHTA, CDR2 FQGNSA. V was pared by 5 bases and J by 0 bases, with 16 bases between. The CDR3 is 16 amino acids. For the CDR3, the DNA is TGTGCCAGCAGCCCCCGGGGCAGGGGAATGAACACTGAAGCTTTCTTT. Translated, it gives CASSPRGRGMNTEAFF.

This clonotype occurred a few times. The V and J genes are TRBV18 and TRBJ2-7; D might be TRBD1 (6 bases). From germline, CDR1 is KGHSH and CDR2 LQKENI. The CDR3 consists of 12 residues. V was trimmed by 6 bases and J by 4 bases, leaving 10 bases between them. In DNA, the CDR3 is TGTGCCAGCTCCCCAGGACAGTACGAGCAGTACGTC. Translation: CASSPGQYEQYV.

V usage is TRBV12-3 or TRBV12-4 and J usage is TRBJ2-2; TRBD1 agrees at 8 bases. The CDR3 sequence is 15 residues long. V lost 6 bases and J lost 4; bases outside the gene matches: 7. The CDR3 DNA sequence: TGTGCCAGCAGAACTCAGACAGGGGTCACCGGGGAGCTGTTTTTT. Its translation is CASRTQTGVTGELFF.

This chain links TRBV5-1 with TRBJ2-3; D uncertain. The V gene lost 4 bases and the J gene lost 3 bases, with 21 bases spanning the gap. Germline lookup yields CDR1 SGHRS and CDR2 YFSETQ. There are 17 residues in the CDR3. CDR3 sequence reads: CASSPLGRVDVTDTQYF. The CDR3 region has the DNA TGCGCCAGCAGCCCCCTAGGGCGAGTCGACGTTACAGATACGCAGTATTTT.

This chain uses TRBV5-1 with TRBJ1-3; the D is unclear. Looked up from germline, CDR1 is SGHRS and CDR2 is YFSETQ. V was pared by 2 bases and J by 0 bases, with 9 bases between. The CDR3 length is 15 residues. In DNA form, the CDR3 reads TGCGCCAGCAGCTTTAAGGGCGTCTCTGGAAACACCATATATTTT. Translation: CASSFKGVSGNTIYF.

This clonotype was found a few times. The chain combines TRBV18 with TRBJ1-6; D call uncertain. The V gene lost 2 bases and the J gene lost 0 bases, with 8 bases spanning the gap. Germline loops: CDR1 KGHSH, CDR2 LQKENI. The CDR3 has 16 amino acids. The CDR3 region has the DNA TGTGCCAGCTCACCAAATGAAATCTCCTATAATTCACCCCTCCACTTT. Amino acids: CASSPNEISYNSPLHF.

Regarding this clonotype: The junction departs from the called germline gene at one end, perhaps through a read error. The chain carries TRBV7-7 and TRBJ1-2; weak D call: TRBD1 (6 bases). The CDR3 is made up of 17 amino acids. Germline CDR1 and CDR2: SSHAT and FNYEAQ (reference sequence). The chain's CDR3 is CASSPLPIGQPFCGYTF. For the CDR3, the DNA is TGTGCTAGCAGCCCACTACCCATCGGACAGCCTTTCTGCGGCTACACCTTC.

This clonotype has just one count. The CDR3 DNA follows: TGTGCCAGCACCCAAGTCGGGGAGGCGGGCCAGCCCCAGCATTTT. It yields the protein CASTQVGEAGQPQHF. V usage is TRBV19 and J usage is TRBJ1-5, with unresolved D. This CDR3 comprises 15 residues. The ends were cut back, 9 bases at V and 7 bases at J, with 22 bases in the middle. Germline V gives CDR1 LNHDA, CDR2 SQIVND (reference sequence).